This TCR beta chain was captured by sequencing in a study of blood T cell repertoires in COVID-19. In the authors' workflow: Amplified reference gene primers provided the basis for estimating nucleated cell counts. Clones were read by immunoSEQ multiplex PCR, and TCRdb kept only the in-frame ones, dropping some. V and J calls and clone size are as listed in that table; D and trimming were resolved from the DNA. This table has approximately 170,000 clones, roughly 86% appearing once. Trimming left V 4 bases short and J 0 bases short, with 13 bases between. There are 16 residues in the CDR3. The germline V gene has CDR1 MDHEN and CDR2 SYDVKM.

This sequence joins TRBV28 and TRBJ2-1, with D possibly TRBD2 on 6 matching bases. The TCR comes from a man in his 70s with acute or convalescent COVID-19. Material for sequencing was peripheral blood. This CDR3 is CASSSYSGYSYNEQFF. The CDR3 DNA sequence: TGTGCCAGCAGTTCCTATAGCGGTTACTCCTACAATGAGCAGTTCTTC.